This TCR beta chain was identified in a study of PD-1 blockade in classical Hodgkin lymphoma. All patients experienced relapse after autologous stem cell transplantation, and brentuximab vedotin exposure was variable. Trimming took off 4 bases at V and 0 bases at J, with 9 bases between the two ends. Germline V gene sequence: CDR1 SNHLY, CDR2 FYNNEI. The CDR3 loop spans 15 amino acids. Sequencing used immunoSEQ multiplex PCR; TCRdb keeps in-frame clones, though not all of them. Counted here are around 91,000 clones, roughly 79% occurring once; the ten biggest clones make up less than 20%. The TCR originated in a human donor with classical Hodgkin lymphoma. Sequenced here: peripheral blood mononuclear cells (PBMCs), sampled before the second cycle of nivolumab. The V call is TRBV2, the J call TRBJ2-2; D is unresolved. The CDR3 spells CASSGKVANTGELFF. CDR3 sequence (DNA): TGTGCCAGCAGTGGTAAGGTCGCGAACACCGGGGAGCTGTTTTTT.